This T cell receptor (beta chain) was sequenced in a study of T cell responses to AZD1222 COVID-19 vaccine. Study observations and caveats: Mapped onto spike, vaccine-associated CD4 TCRs spanned it and were dominant at 160-218 and 743-854. Donors in the cohort were predominantly white British and more often female, and clonal diversity was possibly underestimated.

Using immunoSEQ multiplex PCR, the repertoire was profiled, and TCRdb retains in-frame clones only, with some absent. The table has more than 50,000 clones, 75% to 85% seen once. A note on this clone: Its target is unknown.

The input for sequencing was peripheral blood, taken on day 0 of AZD1222 vaccination. The receptor comes from an adult in good health.

This CDR3 is CASSSRNRNTEAFF. The CDR3 region has the DNA TGTGCCAGCAGCTCCCGGAATAGGAACACTGAAGCTTTCTTT. The chain has TRBV7-8 and TRBJ1-1; D is unclear. V dropped 4 bases and J dropped 1 base, with 10 bases sitting between them. Germline CDR1 SGHVS, CDR2 FQNEAQ. This CDR3 has 14 amino acids.